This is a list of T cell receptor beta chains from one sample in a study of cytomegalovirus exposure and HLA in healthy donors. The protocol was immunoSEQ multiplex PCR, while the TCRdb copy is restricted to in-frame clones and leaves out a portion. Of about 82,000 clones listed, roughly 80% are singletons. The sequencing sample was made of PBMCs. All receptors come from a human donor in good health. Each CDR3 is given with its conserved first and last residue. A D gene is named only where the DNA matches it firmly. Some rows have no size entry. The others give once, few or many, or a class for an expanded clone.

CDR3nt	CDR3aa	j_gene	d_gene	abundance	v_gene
TGTGCCAGCTCTACAGGGGGCTCCGCTGAAGCTTTCTTT	CASSTGGSAEAFF	TRBJ1-1	TRBD1	NA	TRBV13
TGTTCCAGCAGCCTCAGGGGATTAGGCACCGGGGAGCTGTTTTTT	CSSSLRGLGTGELFF	TRBJ2-2	NA	NA	TRBV7-9
TGTGCCTGGAGTGCACAGGGTTTGCAGCATTTT	CAWSAQGLQHF	TRBJ1-5	NA	NA	TRBV30
TGTGCCAGCAGCCAAAGGGGGGGTGGAGGCTACACCTTC	CASSQRGGGGYTF	TRBJ1-2	NA	NA	TRBV6-6
TGTGCCAGCAGCCAAGACGGTATTAGCGGGGGAACCTACAATGAGCAGTTCTTC	CASSQDGISGGTYNEQFF	TRBJ2-1	TRBD2	once	TRBV4-2
TGCGCCAGCAGCCAAGACTTGCAGGGGGCGCGAAATGGCTACACCTTC	CASSQDLQGARNGYTF	TRBJ1-2	TRBD1	once	TRBV4-3
TGCGCCAGCAGCCAGTGGACTAGCGGGTCGACTTACTACGAGCAGTACTTC	CASSQWTSGSTYYEQYF	TRBJ2-7	TRBD2	NA	TRBV4-1
TGTGCCAGCAGCCCCGGCCTCCACTTT	CASSPGLHF	TRBJ1-6	NA	few	TRBV11-2
TGTGCTAGCAGATCAACAGGGTCGGCCCAAGAGACCCAGTACTTC	CASRSTGSAQETQYF	TRBJ2-5	NA	NA	TRBV7-7
TGTGCCAGCAGTCCTCGACCTACAGGGGGAGGGAAAGTTGAGACCCAGTACTTC	CASSPRPTGGGKVETQYF	TRBJ2-5	NA	NA	TRBV9
TGTGCTAGTGGTTTGTCGACAGGGGGCATATTCGATGGTAAGACTGAAGCTTTCTTT	CASGLSTGGIFDGKTEAFF	TRBJ1-1	TRBD1	NA	TRBV12-5
TGTGCCAGCAGCCCCTCCGGGGGTGGGCAAGAGACCCAGTACTTC	CASSPSGGGQETQYF	TRBJ2-5	NA	NA	TRBV11-2
TGCGCCAGCAGCTACGGACAGGGGCGGAACCAAGAGACCCAGTACTTC	CASSYGQGRNQETQYF	TRBJ2-5	TRBD1	few	TRBV5-1
TGTGCCAGCAGTTACTCGGACTTCCCCGGGGGCTACACCTTC	CASSYSDFPGGYTF	TRBJ1-2	NA	NA	TRBV6-5
TGTGCCAGCAGCCGACAGGGGGCAGAGACCCAGTACTTC	CASSRQGAETQYF	TRBJ2-5	TRBD1	few	TRBV11-2
TGCGCCAGCAGCCCGCTAGCAGATGAATACAATGAGCAGTTCTTC	CASSPLADEYNEQFF	TRBJ2-1	NA	NA	TRBV5-1
TGTGCCAGCACCACTAGCGGGGGGGCAGGTGAGCAGTTCTTC	CASTTSGGAGEQFF	TRBJ2-1	TRBD2	NA	TRBV6-5
TGTGCCTGGGAGGGACTCAGCTTC	CAWEGLSF	TRBJ1-2	NA	NA	TRBV30
TGTGCCAGCAGTTACTCTGGACAGGGGGGCGGTGGCTACACCTTC	CASSYSGQGGGGYTF	TRBJ1-2	TRBD1	once	TRBV6-5
TGTGCCAGCAGCCCCGGACAGGACCATGAGCAGTTCTTC	CASSPGQDHEQFF	TRBJ2-1	TRBD1	NA	TRBV7-7
TGTGCCAGTAGTTTCGGGACAGGGGCTTCTGTCGAGCAGTACTTC	CASSFGTGASVEQYF	TRBJ2-7	TRBD1	NA	TRBV19
TGTGCCAGCAGCTGGGGACAGGGTAATTCACCCCTCCACTTT	CASSWGQGNSPLHF	TRBJ1-6	TRBD1	NA	TRBV5-6
TGTGCCAGCAGCAGGACAGGAAACACCATATATTTT	CASSRTGNTIYF	TRBJ1-3	NA	many	TRBV7-2
TGTGCCAGCAGCCGGGACAGGAGCCTTTTTAATGAAAAACTGTTTTTT	CASSRDRSLFNEKLFF	TRBJ1-4	TRBD1	NA	TRBV27
TGTGCCAGCCGGACAGATAGCAATCAGCCCCAGAATTTT	CASRTDSNQPQNF	TRBJ1-5	NA	NA	TRBV6-5
TGCAGCGGGGGGACAGGGTATGACACTGAAGCTTTCTTT	CSGGTGYDTEAFF	TRBJ1-1	TRBD1	NA	TRBV29-1
TGTGCCAGCAGCTTAGCAGGTCGACAGAAGAACACTGAAGCTTTCTTT	CASSLAGRQKNTEAFF	TRBJ1-1	NA	NA	TRBV11-2